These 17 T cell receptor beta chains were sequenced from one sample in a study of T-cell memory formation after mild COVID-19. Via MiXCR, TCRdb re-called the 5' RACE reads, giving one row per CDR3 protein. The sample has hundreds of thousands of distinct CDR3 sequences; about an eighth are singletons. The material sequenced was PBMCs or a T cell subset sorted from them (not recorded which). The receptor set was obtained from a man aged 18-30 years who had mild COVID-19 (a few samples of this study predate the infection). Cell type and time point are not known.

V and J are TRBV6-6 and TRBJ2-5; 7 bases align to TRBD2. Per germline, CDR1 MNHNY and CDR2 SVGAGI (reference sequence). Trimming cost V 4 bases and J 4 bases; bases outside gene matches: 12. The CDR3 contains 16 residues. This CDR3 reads CASSWGGSTKRETQYF. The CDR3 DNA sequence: TGTGCCAGCAGTTGGGGGGGATCCACCAAGCGAGAGACCCAGTACTTC.

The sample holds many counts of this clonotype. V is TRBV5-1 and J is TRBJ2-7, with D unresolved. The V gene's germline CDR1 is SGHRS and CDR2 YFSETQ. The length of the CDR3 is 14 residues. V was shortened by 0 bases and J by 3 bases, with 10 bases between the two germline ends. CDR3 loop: CASSLEPPNYEQYF. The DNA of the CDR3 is TGCGCCAGCAGCTTGGAACCACCTAACTACGAGCAGTACTTC.

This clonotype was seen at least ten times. The CDR3 DNA follows: TGTGCCAGCAGTTACGCCCAACCAGCGCCCAGCACAGATACGCAGTATTTT. Translating it yields CASSYAQPAPSTDTQYF. The V gene is TRBV6-5, the J gene TRBJ2-3; D gene ambiguous. The CDR3 sequence is 17 residues long. Germline values: CDR1 MNHEY, CDR2 SVGAGI. V shed 2 bases and J shed 0 bases, with 15 bases lying between them.

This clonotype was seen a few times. CDR3 nucleotide sequence: TGTGCCAGCAGGGAGGGACTAGCGGGCGAGCAGTTCTTC. It is translated as CASREGLAGEQFF. The V and J genes are TRBV6-1 and TRBJ2-1; 12 bases line up with TRBD2. In germline, CDR1 is MNHNS, CDR2 SASEGT. This CDR3 comprises 13 residues. V lost 6 bases, J lost 10 bases, and 4 bases stayed unmatched.

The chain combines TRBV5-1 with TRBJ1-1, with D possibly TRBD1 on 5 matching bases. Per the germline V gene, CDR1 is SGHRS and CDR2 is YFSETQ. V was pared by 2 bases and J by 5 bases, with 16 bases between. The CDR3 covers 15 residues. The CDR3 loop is CASSLTTGYETEAFF. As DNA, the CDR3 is TGCGCCAGCAGCTTAACCACAGGTTATGAGACTGAAGCTTTCTTT.

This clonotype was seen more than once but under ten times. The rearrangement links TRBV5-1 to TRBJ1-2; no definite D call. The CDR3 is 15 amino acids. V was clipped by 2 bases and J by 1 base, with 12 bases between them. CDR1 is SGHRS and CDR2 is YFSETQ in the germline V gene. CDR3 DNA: TGCGCCAGCAGCTTCTGGGGAGTTGATAACTATGGCTACACCTTC. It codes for CASSFWGVDNYGYTF.

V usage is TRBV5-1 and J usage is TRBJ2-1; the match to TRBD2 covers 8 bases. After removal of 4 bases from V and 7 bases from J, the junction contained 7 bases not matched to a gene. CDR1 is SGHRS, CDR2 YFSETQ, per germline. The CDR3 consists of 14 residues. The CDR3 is CASSATRGGNEQFF. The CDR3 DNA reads TGCGCCAGCAGCGCAACACGGGGGGGTAATGAGCAGTTCTTC.

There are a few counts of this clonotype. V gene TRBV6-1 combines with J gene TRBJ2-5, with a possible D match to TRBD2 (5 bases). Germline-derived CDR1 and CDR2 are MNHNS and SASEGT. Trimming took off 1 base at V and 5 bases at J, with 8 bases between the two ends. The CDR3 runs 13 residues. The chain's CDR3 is CASSEVEEETQYF. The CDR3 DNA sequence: TGTGCCAGCAGTGAAGTGGAGGAGGAGACCCAGTACTTC.

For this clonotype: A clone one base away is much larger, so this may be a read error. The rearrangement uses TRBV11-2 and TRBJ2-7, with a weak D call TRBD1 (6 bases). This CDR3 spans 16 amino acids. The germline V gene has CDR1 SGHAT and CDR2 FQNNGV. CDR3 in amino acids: CARSLGQTGFSYEQYF. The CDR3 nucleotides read TGTGCCAGAAGCTTAGGTCAGACAGGATTCTCCTACGAGCAGTACTTC. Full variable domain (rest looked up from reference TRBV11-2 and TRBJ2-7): EAGVAQSPRYKIIEKRQSVAFWCNPISGHATLYWYQQILGQGPKLLIQFQNNGVVDDSQLPKDRFSAERLKGVDSTLKIQPAKLEDSAVYLCARSLGQTGFSYEQYFGPGTRLTVT.

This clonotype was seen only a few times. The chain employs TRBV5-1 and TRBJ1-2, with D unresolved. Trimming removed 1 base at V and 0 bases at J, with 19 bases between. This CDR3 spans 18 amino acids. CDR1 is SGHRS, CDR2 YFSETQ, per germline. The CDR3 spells CASSLSGDSGGANYGYTF. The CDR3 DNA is TGCGCCAGCAGCTTGTCCGGAGACTCAGGAGGAGCTAACTATGGCTACACCTTC.

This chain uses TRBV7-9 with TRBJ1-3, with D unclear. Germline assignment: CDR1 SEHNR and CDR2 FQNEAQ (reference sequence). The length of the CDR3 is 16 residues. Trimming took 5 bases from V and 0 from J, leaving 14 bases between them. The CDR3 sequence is CASSLTETFSGNTIYF. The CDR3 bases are TGTGCCAGCAGCCTGACGGAGACTTTCTCTGGAAACACCATATATTTT.

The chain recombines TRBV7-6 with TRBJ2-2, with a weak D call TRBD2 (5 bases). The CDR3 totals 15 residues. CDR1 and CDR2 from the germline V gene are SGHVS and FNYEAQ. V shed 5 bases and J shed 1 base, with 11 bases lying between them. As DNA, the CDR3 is TGTGCCAGCAGCAACCCGGACTGGAACACCGGGGAGCTGTTTTTT. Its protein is CASSNPDWNTGELFF. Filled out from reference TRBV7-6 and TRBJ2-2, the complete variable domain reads GAGVSQSPRYKVTKRGQDVALRCDPISGHVSLYWYRQALGQGPEFLTYFNYEAQQDKSGLPNDRFSAERPEGSISTLTIQRTEQRDSAMYRCASSNPDWNTGELFFGEGSRLTVL.

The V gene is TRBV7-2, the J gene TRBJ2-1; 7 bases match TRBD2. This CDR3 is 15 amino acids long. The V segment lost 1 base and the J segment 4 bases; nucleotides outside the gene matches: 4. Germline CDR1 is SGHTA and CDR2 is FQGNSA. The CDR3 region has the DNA TGTGCCAGCAGCTTAGTCTGGCGGGGGTACAATGAGCAGTTCTTC. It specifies CASSLVWRGYNEQFF.

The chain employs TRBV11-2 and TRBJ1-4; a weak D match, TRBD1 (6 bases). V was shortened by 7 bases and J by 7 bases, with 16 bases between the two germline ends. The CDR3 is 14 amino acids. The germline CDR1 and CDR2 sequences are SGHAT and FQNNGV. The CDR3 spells CASNRGGRSEKLFF. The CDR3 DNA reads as TGTGCCAGCAACCGGGGGGGCCGGAGTGAAAAACTGTTTTTT.

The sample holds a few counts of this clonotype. In DNA form, the CDR3 reads TGCAGTGCTAGAGAAACTATGGGCACCGGGGAGCTGTTTTTT. The encoded protein is CSARETMGTGELFF. The rearrangement links TRBV20-1 to TRBJ2-2; D gene unclear. With 0 bases removed from V and 4 bases from J, the gap between germline ends came to 9 bases. The CDR3 is 14 amino acids. CDR1 DFQATT and CDR2 SNEGSKA come from the germline V gene (reference sequence).

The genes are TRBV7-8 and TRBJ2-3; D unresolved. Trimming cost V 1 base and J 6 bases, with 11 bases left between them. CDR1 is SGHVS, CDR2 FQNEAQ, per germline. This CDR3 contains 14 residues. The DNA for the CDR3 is TGTGCCAGCAGCTTAGAGCGTTTTGCGGATACGCAGTATTTT. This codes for CASSLERFADTQYF.

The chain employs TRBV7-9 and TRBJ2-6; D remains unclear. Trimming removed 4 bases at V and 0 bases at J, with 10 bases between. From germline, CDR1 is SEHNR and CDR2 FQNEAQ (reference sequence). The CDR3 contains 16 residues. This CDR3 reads CASSSGRNSGANVLTF. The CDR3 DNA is TGTGCCAGCAGCTCCGGCAGGAACTCTGGGGCCAACGTCCTGACTTTC.